Listed below are T cell receptor beta chains from one sample, sequenced in a study of T cell responses to AZD1222 COVID-19 vaccine. Data came from immunoSEQ multiplex PCR; TCRdb stores just in-frame clones and leaves some out. The data show about 120,000 clones, more than 70% seen once. This specimen consisted of peripheral blood, obtained 28 days after the second AZD1222 dose. The receptors come from an adult who received the AZD1222 COVID-19 vaccine. CDR3s include the opening cysteine and the closing phenylalanine or tryptophan. Each record gives: D gene, clone size, V gene, J gene, CDR3 protein, CDR3 DNA. The D gene is left open where the match is weak. The listing skips clone size in some rows; elsewhere it reads once, few, many or a size class.

>-|-|TRBV10-3|TRBJ2-3
CAISEPGRPTDTQYF
TGTGCCATCAGTGAGCCAGGGAGACCCACAGATACGCAGTATTTT
>-|-|TRBV9|TRBJ2-1
CASSVVLGGEQFF
TGTGCCAGCAGCGTAGTATTGGGGGGCGAGCAGTTCTTC
>-|-|TRBV27|TRBJ2-7
CASSFSQGSYEQYF
TGTGCCAGCAGTTTTTCACAGGGATCCTACGAGCAGTACTTC
>-|-|TRBV2|TRBJ2-7
CASSDTGVRYEQYF
TGTGCCAGCAGTGATACCGGGGTAAGGTACGAGCAGTACTTC
>-|-|TRBV15|TRBJ2-5
CATSRGGVQTQYF
TGTGCCACCAGCAGAGGCGGTGTTCAGACCCAGTACTTC
>-|-|TRBV4-1|TRBJ1-2
CASSQESTVNYGYTF
TGCGCCAGCAGCCAAGAAAGTACAGTGAACTATGGCTACACCTTC
>TRBD1|-|TRBV6-6|TRBJ1-5
CASSPTGAGDQPQHF
TGTGCCAGCAGTCCCACAGGGGCCGGGGATCAGCCCCAGCATTTT
>TRBD2|-|TRBV6-1|TRBJ2-1
CASSEPSGGRGEQFF
TGTGCCAGCAGTGAACCAAGCGGGGGGCGTGGTGAGCAGTTCTTC
>-|once|TRBV6-5|TRBJ1-1
CASSRSGRTNTEAFF
TGTGCCAGCAGTCGTTCGGGGCGGACGAACACTGAAGCTTTCTTT
>TRBD2|-|TRBV28|TRBJ2-5
CASSSGTGLAGGRQETQYF
TGTGCCAGCAGTTCAGGAACGGGACTAGCGGGAGGGAGGCAAGAGACCCAGTACTTC
>-|-|TRBV5-4|TRBJ2-1
CASSLVDNEQFF
TGTGCCAGCAGCTTGGTTGACAATGAGCAGTTCTTC
>TRBD1|once|TRBV28|TRBJ1-2
CASSLIGGGYGYTF
TGTGCCAGCAGTTTGATAGGGGGCGGCTATGGCTACACCTTC
>-|-|TRBV27|TRBJ1-6
CASSSTYSPLHF
TGTGCCAGCAGTTCGACGTATTCACCCCTCCACTTT
>-|-|TRBV27|TRBJ1-6
CASSLEGVRDNSPLHF
TGTGCCAGCAGTCTAGAGGGGGTGCGCGATAATTCACCCCTCCACTTT
>-|once|TRBV5-8|TRBJ1-5
CASSVRGYNQPQHF
TGTGCCAGCAGCGTCCGGGGCTACAATCAGCCCCAGCATTTT
>-|-|TRBV6-6|TRBJ1-2
CASSYSSPSNGYTF
TGTGCCAGCAGTTACTCGTCCCCCTCCAATGGCTACACCTTC
>-|-|TRBV10-3|TRBJ1-1
CAIYRTPFEAFF
TGTGCCATCTACAGGACACCCTTTGAAGCTTTCTTT
>TRBD2|-|TRBV28|TRBJ2-7
CASSLYRAGSREQYF
TGTGCCAGCAGTTTATACCGAGCGGGGTCTCGGGAGCAGTACTTC
>-|-|TRBV4-3|TRBJ1-2
CASSQEGWGRGYTF
TGCGCCAGCAGCCAAGAAGGGTGGGGTCGAGGCTACACCTTC
>-|once|TRBV7-9|TRBJ2-5
CASSLADETQYF
TGTGCCAGCAGCTTAGCTGATGAGACCCAGTACTTC
>-|-|TRBV7-8|TRBJ2-6
CASSFTGANVLTF
TGTGCCAGCAGCTTTACTGGGGCCAACGTCCTGACTTTC
>TRBD1|once|TRBV5-6|TRBJ2-7
CASSPGTASYEQYF
TGTGCCAGCAGCCCGGGGACAGCCTCCTACGAGCAGTACTTC
>-|-|TRBV6-5|TRBJ1-2
CASSNPDGSYYGYTF
TGTGCCAGCAGCAACCCTGACGGAAGCTACTATGGCTACACCTTC